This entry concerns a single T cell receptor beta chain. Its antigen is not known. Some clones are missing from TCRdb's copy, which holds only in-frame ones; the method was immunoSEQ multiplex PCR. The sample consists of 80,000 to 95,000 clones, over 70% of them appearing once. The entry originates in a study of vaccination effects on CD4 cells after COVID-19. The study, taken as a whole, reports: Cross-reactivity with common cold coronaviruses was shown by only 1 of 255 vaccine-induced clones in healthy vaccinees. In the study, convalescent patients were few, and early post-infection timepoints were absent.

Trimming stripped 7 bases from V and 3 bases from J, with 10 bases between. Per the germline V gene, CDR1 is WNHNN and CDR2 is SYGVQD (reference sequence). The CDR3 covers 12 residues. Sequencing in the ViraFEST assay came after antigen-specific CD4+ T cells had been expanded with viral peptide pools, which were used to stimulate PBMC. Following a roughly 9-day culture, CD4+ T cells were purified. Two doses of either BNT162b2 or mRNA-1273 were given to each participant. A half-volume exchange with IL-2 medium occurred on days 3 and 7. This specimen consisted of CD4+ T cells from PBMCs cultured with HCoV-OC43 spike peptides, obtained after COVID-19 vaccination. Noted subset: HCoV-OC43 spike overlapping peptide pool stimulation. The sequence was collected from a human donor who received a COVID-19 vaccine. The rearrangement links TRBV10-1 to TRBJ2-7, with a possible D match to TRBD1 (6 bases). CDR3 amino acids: CASKTDSYEQYV. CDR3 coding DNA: TGCGCCAGCAAAACGGACAGCTACGAGCAGTACGTC.